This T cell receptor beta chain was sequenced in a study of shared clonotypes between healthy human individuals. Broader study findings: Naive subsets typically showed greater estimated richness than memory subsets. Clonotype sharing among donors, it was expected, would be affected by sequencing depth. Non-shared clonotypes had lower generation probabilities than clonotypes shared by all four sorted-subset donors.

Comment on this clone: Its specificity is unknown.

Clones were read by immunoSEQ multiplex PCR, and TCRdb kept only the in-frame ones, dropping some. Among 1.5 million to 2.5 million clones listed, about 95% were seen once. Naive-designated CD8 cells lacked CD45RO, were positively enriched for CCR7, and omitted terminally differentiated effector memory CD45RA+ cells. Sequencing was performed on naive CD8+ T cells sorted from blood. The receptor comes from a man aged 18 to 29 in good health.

The CDR3 loop reads CASSQAGYQPQHF. CDR3 sequence (DNA): TGCGCCAGCAGCCAAGCCGGGTATCAGCCCCAGCATTTT. This chain connects TRBV4-1 to TRBJ1-5; D is unresolved. The CDR3 is made up of 13 amino acids. The germline gives CDR1 MGHRA, CDR2 YSYEKL. V was pared by 1 base and J by 5 bases, with 6 bases between.